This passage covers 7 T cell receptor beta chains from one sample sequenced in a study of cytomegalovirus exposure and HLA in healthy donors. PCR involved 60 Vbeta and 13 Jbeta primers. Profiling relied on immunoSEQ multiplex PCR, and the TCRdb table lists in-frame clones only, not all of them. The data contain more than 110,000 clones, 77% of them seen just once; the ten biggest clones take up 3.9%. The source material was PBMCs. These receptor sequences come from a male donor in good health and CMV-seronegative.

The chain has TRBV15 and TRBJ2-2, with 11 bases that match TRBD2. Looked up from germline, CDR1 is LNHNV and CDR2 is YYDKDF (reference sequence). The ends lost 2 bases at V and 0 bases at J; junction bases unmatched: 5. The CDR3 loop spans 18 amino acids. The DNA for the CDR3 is TGTGCCACCAGCAGAAGGCTAGCGGGAGGTCCGAACACCGGGGAGCTGTTTTTT. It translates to CATSRRLAGGPNTGELFF. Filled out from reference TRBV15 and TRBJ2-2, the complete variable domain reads DAMVIQNPRYQVTQFGKPVTLSCSQTLNHNVMYWYQQKSSQAPKLLFHYYDKDFNNEADTPDNFQSRRPNTSFCFLDIRSPGLGDTAMYLCATSRRLAGGPNTGELFFGEGSRLTVL.

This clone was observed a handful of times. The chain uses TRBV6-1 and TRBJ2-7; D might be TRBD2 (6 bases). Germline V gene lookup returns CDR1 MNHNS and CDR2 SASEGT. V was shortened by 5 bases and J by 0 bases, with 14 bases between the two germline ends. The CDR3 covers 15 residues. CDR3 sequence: CASSPTGLVSYEQYF. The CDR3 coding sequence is TGTGCCAGCAGTCCCACGGGACTCGTCTCCTACGAGCAGTACTTC.

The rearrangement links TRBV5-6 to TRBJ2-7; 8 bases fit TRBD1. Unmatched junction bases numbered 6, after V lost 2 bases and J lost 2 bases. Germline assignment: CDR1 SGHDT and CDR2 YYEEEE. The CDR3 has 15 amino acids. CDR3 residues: CASSFRQGWAYEQYF. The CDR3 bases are TGTGCCAGCAGCTTCCGACAGGGGTGGGCCTACGAGCAGTACTTC.

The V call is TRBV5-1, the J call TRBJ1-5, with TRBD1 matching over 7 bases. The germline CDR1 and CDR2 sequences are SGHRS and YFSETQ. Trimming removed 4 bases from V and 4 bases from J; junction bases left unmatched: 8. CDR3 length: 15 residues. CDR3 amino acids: CASSARDSDNQPQHF. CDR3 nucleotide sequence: TGCGCCAGCAGCGCCCGGGACAGTGATAATCAGCCCCAGCATTTT.

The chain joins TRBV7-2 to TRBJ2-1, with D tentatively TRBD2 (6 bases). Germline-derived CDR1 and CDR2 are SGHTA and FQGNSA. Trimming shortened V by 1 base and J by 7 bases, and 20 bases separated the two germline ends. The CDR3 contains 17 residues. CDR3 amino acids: CASSLGGGIPLSNEQFF. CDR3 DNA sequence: TGTGCCAGCAGCTTAGGTGGGGGGATCCCCCTTTCGAATGAGCAGTTCTTC.

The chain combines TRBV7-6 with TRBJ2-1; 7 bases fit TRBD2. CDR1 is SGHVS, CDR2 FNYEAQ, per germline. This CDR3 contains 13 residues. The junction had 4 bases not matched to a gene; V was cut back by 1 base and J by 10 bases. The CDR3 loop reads CASSLVAGVEQFF. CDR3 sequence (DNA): TGTGCCAGCAGCTTAGTTGCGGGGGTGGAGCAGTTCTTC.

This CDR3 reads CASSFVLAGGLTDTQYF. The CDR3 DNA is TGTGCCAGCAGCTTCGTACTAGCGGGGGGGCTCACAGATACGCAGTATTTT. V is TRBV7-2 and J is TRBJ2-3, with TRBD2 matching over 13 bases. V was clipped by 3 bases and J by 2 bases; unmatched bases: 5. The CDR3 runs 17 residues. The germline V gene has CDR1 SGHTA and CDR2 FQGNSA.